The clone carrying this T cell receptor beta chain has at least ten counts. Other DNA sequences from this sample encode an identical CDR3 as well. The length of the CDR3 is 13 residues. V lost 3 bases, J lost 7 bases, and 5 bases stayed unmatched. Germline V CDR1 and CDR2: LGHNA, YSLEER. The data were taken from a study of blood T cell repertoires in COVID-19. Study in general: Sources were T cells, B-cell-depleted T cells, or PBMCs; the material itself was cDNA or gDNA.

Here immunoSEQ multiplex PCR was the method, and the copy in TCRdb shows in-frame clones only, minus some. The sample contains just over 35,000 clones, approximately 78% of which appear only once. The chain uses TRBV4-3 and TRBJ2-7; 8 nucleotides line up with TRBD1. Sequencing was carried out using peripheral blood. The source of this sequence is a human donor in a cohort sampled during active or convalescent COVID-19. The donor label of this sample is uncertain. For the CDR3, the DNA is TGCGCCAGCAGCCAGAGGACAGGGAGGGAGCAGTACTTC. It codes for CASSQRTGREQYF.